This TCR beta chain is from a study of CXCR3-negative and CXCR3-positive naive CD8 T cells. UMI-tagged TRB cDNA libraries were built via 5' RACE. With the 5' RACE reads reprocessed, TCRdb shows one record per CDR3 protein and no DNA. This sample's table has 100,000 to 150,000 distinct CDR3 sequences. The CDR3 runs to 15 residues. Per germline, CDR1 MNHEY and CDR2 SVGAGI. The sequenced sample consisted of naive CXCR3- CD8+ T cells from blood. Regarding subset: CD45RO-CCR7+CD27+CD95- naive CD8+ T cells lacking CXCR3 (TNR3-). This TCR was sampled from a human donor in good health. Some clones in this sample may be carry-over from other donors' samples. V usage is TRBV6-5 and J usage is TRBJ1-6; TCRdb names TRBD1, which stays unverified in the absence of DNA. CDR3 loop: CASSYLGQGNSPLHF.